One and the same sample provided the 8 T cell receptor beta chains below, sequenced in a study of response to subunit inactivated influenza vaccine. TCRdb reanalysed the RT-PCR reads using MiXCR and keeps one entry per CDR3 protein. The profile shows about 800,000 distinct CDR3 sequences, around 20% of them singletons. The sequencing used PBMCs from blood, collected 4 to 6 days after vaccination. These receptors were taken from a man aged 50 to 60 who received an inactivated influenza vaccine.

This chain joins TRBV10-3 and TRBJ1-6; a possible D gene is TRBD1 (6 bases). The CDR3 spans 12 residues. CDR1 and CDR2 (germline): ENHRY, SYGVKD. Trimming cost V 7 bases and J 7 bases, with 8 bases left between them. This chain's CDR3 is CAINTGNSPLHF. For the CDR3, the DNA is TGTGCCATCAATACAGGGAATTCACCCCTCCACTTT.

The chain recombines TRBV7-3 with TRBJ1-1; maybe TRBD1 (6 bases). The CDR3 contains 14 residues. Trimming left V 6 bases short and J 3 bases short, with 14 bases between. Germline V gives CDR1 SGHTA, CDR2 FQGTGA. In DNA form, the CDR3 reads TGTGCCAGCAGTGATGGTACAGGGTACACTGAAGCTTTCTTT. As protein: CASSDGTGYTEAFF.

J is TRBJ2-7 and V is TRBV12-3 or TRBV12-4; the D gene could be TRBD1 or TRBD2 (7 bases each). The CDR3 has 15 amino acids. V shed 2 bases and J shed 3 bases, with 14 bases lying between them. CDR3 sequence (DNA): TGTGCCAGCAGTTTATGGGAGGGGGCGGTCTACGAGCAGTACTTC. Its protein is CASSLWEGAVYEQYF.

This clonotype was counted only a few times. In DNA form, the CDR3 reads TGTGCCAGCAGTTACTGGGGGGAGGGGCGCTACGAGCAGTACTTC. Its translation: CASSYWGEGRYEQYF. The chain combines TRBV6-5 with TRBJ2-7; 7 bases match TRBD2. Per the germline V gene, CDR1 is MNHEY and CDR2 is SVGAGI. The CDR3 runs to 15 residues. The V segment lost 1 base and the J segment 3 bases; nucleotides outside the gene matches: 6.

In nucleotides, the CDR3 is TGTGCCAGCAGCTTAGCGGGGGCCACCGGGGAGCTGTTTTTT. Protein sequence: CASSLAGATGELFF. The chain couples TRBV7-9 to TRBJ2-2; D is perhaps TRBD1 (6 bases). This CDR3 has 14 residues. V lost 0 bases and J 4 bases, leaving 6 bases between the germline ends. The germline V gene has CDR1 SEHNR and CDR2 FQNEAQ (reference sequence).

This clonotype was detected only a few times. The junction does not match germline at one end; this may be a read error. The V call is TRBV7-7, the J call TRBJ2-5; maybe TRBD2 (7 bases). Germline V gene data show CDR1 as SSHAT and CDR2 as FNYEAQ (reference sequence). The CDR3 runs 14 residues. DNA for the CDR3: TGTGCTAGCAGCCCAGCGGGACAAGGCGAGACCCAGTACTTC. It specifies CASSPAGQGETQYF.

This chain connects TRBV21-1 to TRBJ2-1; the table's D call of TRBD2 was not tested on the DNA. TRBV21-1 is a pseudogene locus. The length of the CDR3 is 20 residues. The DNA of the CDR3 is TGTGCCAGCAGCAAAGCGGGACTAGCGGGAGGTGTAAACTCCTACAATGAGCAGTTCTTC. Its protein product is CASSKAGLAGGVNSYNEQFF.

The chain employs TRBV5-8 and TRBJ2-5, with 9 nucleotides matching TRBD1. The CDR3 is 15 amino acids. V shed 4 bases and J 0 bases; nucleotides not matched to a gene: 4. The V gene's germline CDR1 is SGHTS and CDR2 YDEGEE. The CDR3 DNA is TGTGCCAGCAGCGGGGGGACAGGGTACCAAGAGACCCAGTACTTC. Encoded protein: CASSGGTGYQETQYF.